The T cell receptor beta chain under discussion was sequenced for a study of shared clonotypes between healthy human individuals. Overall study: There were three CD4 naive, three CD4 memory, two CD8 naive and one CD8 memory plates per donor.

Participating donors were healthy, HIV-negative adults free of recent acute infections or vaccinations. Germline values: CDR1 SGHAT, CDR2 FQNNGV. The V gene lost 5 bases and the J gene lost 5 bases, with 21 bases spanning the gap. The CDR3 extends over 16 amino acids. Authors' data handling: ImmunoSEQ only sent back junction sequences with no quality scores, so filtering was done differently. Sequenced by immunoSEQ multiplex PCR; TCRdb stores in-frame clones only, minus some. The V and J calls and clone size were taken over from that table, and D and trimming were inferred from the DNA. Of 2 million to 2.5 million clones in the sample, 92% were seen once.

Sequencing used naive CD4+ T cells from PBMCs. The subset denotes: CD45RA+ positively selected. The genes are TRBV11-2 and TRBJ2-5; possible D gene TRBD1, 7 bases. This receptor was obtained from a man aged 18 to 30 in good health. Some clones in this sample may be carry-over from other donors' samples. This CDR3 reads CASSRPGGGRPETQYF. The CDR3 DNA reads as TGTGCCAGCAGCCGTCCAGGGGGAGGTCGTCCCGAGACCCAGTACTTC.